This passage covers 11 T cell receptor beta chains from one sample sequenced in a study of response to subunit inactivated influenza vaccine. Each CDR3 protein gets one entry after TCRdb re-called the RT-PCR reads with MiXCR. The table lists roughly 700,000 distinct CDR3 sequences, around 13% of them singletons. Sequenced material: PBMCs from blood, taken around two weeks before vaccination. These receptors were taken from a man aged 45-65 years who received an inactivated influenza vaccine.

This sequence joins TRBV20-1 and TRBJ2-7; 10 positions match TRBD1. Germline CDR1 reads DFQATT; CDR2 reads SNEGSKA (reference sequence). V shed 3 bases, J shed 6 bases, and the junction held 5 bases outside the gene matches. The CDR3 has 13 amino acids. In DNA form, the CDR3 reads TGCAGTGCTAGCACCGGGACAGGGGTCGAGCAGTACTTC. It is translated as CSASTGTGVEQYF.

CDR3 amino acids: CASSPSQGYQPQHF. In DNA form, the CDR3 reads TGTGCCAGCAGCCCCTCGCAGGGATATCAGCCCCAGCATTTT. The chain combines TRBV27 with TRBJ1-5; a possible D gene is TRBD1 (5 bases). In germline, CDR1 is MNHEY, CDR2 SMNVEV (reference sequence). The CDR3 consists of 14 residues. Trimming took 6 bases from V and 5 from J, leaving 14 bases between them.

The rearrangement joins TRBV20-1 to TRBJ2-3; the D gene could be TRBD1 or TRBD2 (5 bases each). V was clipped by 6 bases and J by 0 bases, with 16 bases between them. The CDR3 length is 15 residues. CDR1 and CDR2 (germline): DFQATT, SNEGSKA (reference sequence). CDR3: CSAGDGYSSTDTQYF. Here the CDR3 DNA reads TGCAGTGCCGGGGACGGATATTCTAGCACAGATACGCAGTATTTT.

Only a few counts were recorded for this clonotype. The J gene is TRBJ2-7, the V gene TRBV1; the table calls TRBD1, which could not be checked here. TRBV1 is reported as a pseudogene. The CDR3 length is 14 residues. CDR3 region: CTRHPGTPSYEQYF. The CDR3 nucleotides are TGCACCAGACATCCCGGGACACCATCCTACGAGCAGTACTTC.

Regarding this clonotype: Its ends do not fully match the called genes, so a read error is possible. The CDR3, as DNA: TGTGACAGCAGTTTGGGAAATACGCAGTATTTT. Translation: CDSSLGNTQYF. The rearrangement joins TRBV12-3 or TRBV12-4 to TRBJ2-3, with unresolved D. The CDR3 runs 11 residues.

Concerning this clonotype itself: Relative to the germline gene, one junction end is altered; a read error may explain this. V and J are TRBV7-9 and TRBJ1-2; no definite D call. Germline V CDR1 and CDR2: SEHNR, FQNEAQ (reference sequence). The length of the CDR3 is 14 residues. CDR3 protein: CASSLAEAYYGYIF. CDR3 nucleotides: TGTGCCAGCAGCTTAGCGGAGGCATACTATGGCTACATCTTC.

The CDR3 DNA reads TGCAGTGCTACTGACAGTGAAGCTTTCTTT. It is translated as CSATDSEAFF. The chain is built from TRBV20-1 and TRBJ1-1, with D possibly TRBD1 on 5 matching bases. Germline-derived CDR1 and CDR2 are DFQATT and SNEGSKA (reference sequence). V lost 4 bases, J lost 7 bases, and 7 bases lay in between. The CDR3 has 10 residues.

As concerns this clonotype: At one end, the junction sequence differs from germline, possibly due to a read error. The rearrangement links TRBV5-1 to TRBJ2-1; TRBD1 is a possible D gene (5 bases). The germline V gene encodes CDR1 SGHRS and CDR2 YFSETQ. The CDR3 spans 15 residues. The CDR3 spells CASSLDAGSYNEQFF. In DNA, the CDR3 is TGTGCCAGCAGCCTAGACGCAGGGTCCTACAATGAGCAGTTCTTC.

The chain joins TRBV4-3 to TRBJ2-3; D is undetermined. The length of the CDR3 is 13 residues. The germline gives CDR1 LGHNA, CDR2 YSLEER. The V gene lost 8 bases and the J gene lost 0 bases, with 9 bases spanning the gap. CDR3 in DNA: TGCGCCAGCGGGCTGAGTAGCACAGATACGCAGTATTTT. Residues: CASGLSSTDTQYF.

This chain links TRBV20-1 with TRBJ2-7; D is uncertain. V was clipped by 1 base and J by 5 bases, with 6 bases between them. This CDR3 contains 11 residues. Germline CDR1 is DFQATT and CDR2 is SNEGSKA (reference sequence). The CDR3 sequence is CSARVHDEQYF. The DNA for the CDR3 is TGCAGTGCTAGAGTGCACGACGAGCAGTACTTC.

This clonotype was detected only a few times. The rearrangement joins TRBV20-1 to TRBJ2-1, with TRBD1 matching over 7 bases. Germline loops: CDR1 DFQATT, CDR2 SNEGSKA (reference sequence). The CDR3 runs to 15 residues. V lost 4 bases and J lost 7; bases outside the gene matches: 13. The CDR3 DNA reads as TGCAGTGCTACCCCAGGGGGTAGTTGGGGGAATGAGCAGTTCTTC. Translation: CSATPGGSWGNEQFF.